This TCR beta chain was sequenced during a study of blood T cell repertoires in COVID-19 (dated by TCRdb to 2018 to 2021). Study-wide context: The collaborator samples originated in the United States, Italy and Spain and spanned the acute and convalescent phases of COVID-19. The prospective study material was composed of cDNA or gDNA derived from T cells, B-cell-depleted T cells, or PBMCs. Subjects who had been exposed to COVID-19, were actively infected with it, or had recovered from it provided the deeply sampled blood TCRbeta repertoires that made up the dataset. The repertoires were released in a freely available public database meant as a resource for research on the immune response to SARS-CoV-2. Samples came from the ongoing ImmuneRACE study (first 160 participants) plus 1,254 subjects from 6 global collaborators. A de-identified subject ID, COVID-19 status, age in years and sex were almost always included in the sample metadata. Where available, HLA class I and class II types were obtained from metadata supplied by the sample provider rather than from assay-based typing. The investigation overall reported the following: How much clinical and demographic metadata was included differed by source and by participant, and the metadata was provided uncurated.

TCRbeta CDR3 regions were amplified from genomic DNA using the immunoSEQ Assay, a bias-controlled multiplex PCR. In the paper's pipeline: Within the assay, amplification of reference gene primers was used to estimate how many nucleated cells each sample contained. Sequence reads were collapsed and filtered to measure the absolute abundance of every unique TCRbeta CDR3 rearrangement. For each sample, productive Simpson clonality was calculated as the square root of Simpson's diversity index over productive rearrangements. TCRdb holds this immuneACCESS table with in-frame rearrangements only. Some clones are missing; in checked studies, unresolved V genes explain under half, and the rest has no known cause. Clonal size and the V and J genes are those of that table, whereas D and trimming came from the DNA. For this sample the table gives hundreds of thousands of clones, of which 70% to 90% were detected only once. The biggest ten clones account for more than 6% of the sample.

Whole blood was collected in K2EDTA tubes by collaborating institutions according to the institutions' own protocols. For TCRbeta analysis, collaborators shipped samples in one of three forms: frozen whole blood, isolated PBMCs, or DNA extracted from either of those sample types. Comment on this clone: Its antigen is still unknown. The sample holds no much larger clone one base away, and base qualities are not on file.

At the junction V is shortened by 0 bases and J by 7 bases, with 17 bases in between. From the cysteine up to the phenylalanine, the CDR3 has a length of 16 residues. The CDR3 DNA has 48 bases and is translated from base 1. Reading the germline V gene gives CDR1 SGDLS and CDR2 YYNGEE. The receptor's source is a human donor in a cohort sampled during active COVID-19. The V gene is TRBV9 and the J gene is TRBJ2-4; tentative D gene TRBD2, with 6 bases matching. The material sequenced was peripheral blood. The CDR3 region: CASSVGRVEFTNIQYF. The DNA sequence is given as TGTGCCAGCAGCGTAGGGAGGGTAGAATTTACGAACATTCAGTACTTC.